Listed below are T cell receptor beta chains from one sample, sequenced in a study of blood T cell repertoires in COVID-19. TCRdb's table, derived via immunoSEQ multiplex PCR, lists solely in-frame clones and lacks some. The data contain 250,000 or so clones, around 83% of them seen just once; the ten biggest clones take up about 7%. Material for sequencing was PBMCs or T cells enriched from blood (not recorded which). These receptors came from a woman between 50 and 59 years old who had been exposed to COVID-19. CDR3s include the opening cysteine and the closing phenylalanine or tryptophan. A D gene is named only where the DNA matches it firmly. The listing skips clone size in some rows; elsewhere it reads once, few, many or a size class.

j_call clone_size v_call d_call cdr3_nt cdr3_aa
TRBJ1-4 NA TRBV5-5 NA TGTGCCAGCAGCTTGGCTAGGAGCCAGTTAAATGAAAAACTGTTTTTT CASSLARSQLNEKLFF
TRBJ2-7 NA TRBV4-2 NA TGTGCCAGCAGCCAAGAGGTTCGGGACGAGCAGTACTTC CASSQEVRDEQYF
TRBJ2-2 NA TRBV30 NA TGTGCCTGGAGTGTTTTGGCAACCGGGGAGCTGTTTTTT CAWSVLATGELFF
TRBJ2-1 NA TRBV7-9 TRBD2 TGTGCCAGCAGCTTGACTAGCGGGGGGTTGTACAATGAGCAGTTCTTC CASSLTSGGLYNEQFF
TRBJ1-1 NA TRBV28 NA TGTGCCACCCTAGCACGGACGAACACTGAAACTTTCTTT CATLARTNTETFF
TRBJ1-1 NA TRBV6-2/TRBV6-3 TRBD1 TGTGCCAGCAGTTCTCCCCGGGGACAGCCAAACACTGAAGCTTTCTTT CASSSPRGQPNTEAFF
TRBJ1-6 many TRBV27 TRBD1 TGTGCCACCAGGGGGGCAGATAATTCACCCCTCCACTTT CATRGADNSPLHF
TRBJ1-2 NA TRBV6-2/TRBV6-3 TRBD1 TGTGCCAGCAGCCCGAGGGGGACAGGGGAAATCTATGGCTACACCTTC CASSPRGTGEIYGYTF
TRBJ1-5 NA TRBV16 NA TGTGCCAGCAGCCCAGGACAGTCGGATTTTTTTAGCAATCAGCCCCAGCATTTT CASSPGQSDFFSNQPQHF
TRBJ2-7 NA TRBV7-9 TRBD2 TGTGCCAGCAGCTTGGTTTCTGGGCGGGGGATTTACGAGCAGTACTTC CASSLVSGRGIYEQYF
TRBJ2-2 NA TRBV11-2 NA TGTGCCAGCAGCTTATCAGGCACCGGGGAGCTGTTTTTT CASSLSGTGELFF
TRBJ1-2 few TRBV5-1 TRBD1 TGCGCCAGCAGCACTATCGGGACAGCTGAGTATGGCTACACCTTC CASSTIGTAEYGYTF
TRBJ2-3 NA TRBV7-2 NA TGTGCCAGCAGCCGCAGGGGTATTGCAGATACGCAGTATTTT CASSRRGIADTQYF
TRBJ2-1 NA TRBV9 NA TGTGCCAGCAGCGTGGGGAGGACCTACAATGAGCAGTTCTTC CASSVGRTYNEQFF
TRBJ2-7 NA TRBV2 TRBD2 TGTGCCAGCAGTGGACGCGGGGGGACCTACGAGCAGTACTTC CASSGRGGTYEQYF
TRBJ1-1 NA TRBV5-1 NA TGCGCCAGCAGCCTCTCAGGGGCAGCTGAAGCTTTCTTT CASSLSGAAEAFF
TRBJ2-7 NA TRBV5-1 NA TGCGCCAGCAGCTTGGGAGGGATCGACTACGAGCAGTACTTC CASSLGGIDYEQYF
TRBJ1-6 NA TRBV3-1/TRBV3-2 NA TGTGCCAGCAGCCAAGCTAAGGAGGGGTATTCACCCCTCCACTTT CASSQAKEGYSPLHF
TRBJ2-5 NA TRBV4-2 TRBD1 TGTGCCAGCAGCCAAGAGGCAGGGGGAGACCAAGAGACCCAGTACTTC CASSQEAGGDQETQYF
TRBJ1-1 NA TRBV18 NA TGTGCCAGCTCACCTAATCGAGGCACTGAAGCTTTCTTT CASSPNRGTEAFF
TRBJ2-2 NA TRBV2 TRBD2 TGTGCCAGCAGGAGGACTAGCGGGGGTGACGGGGAGCTGTTTTTT CASRRTSGGDGELFF
TRBJ1-3 NA TRBV12-3/TRBV12-4 NA TGTGCCACCAGTGGGGCCTCTGGAAACACCATATATTTT CATSGASGNTIYF
TRBJ1-2 NA TRBV30 NA TGTGCCTGGAGTGAAAATGTACCACATGCAGCGTATGGCTACACCTTC CAWSENVPHAAYGYTF
TRBJ1-2 NA TRBV9 NA TGTGCCAGCAGCGTAGAAAACTGGGGGGTGGGCGGCTACACCTTC CASSVENWGVGGYTF
TRBJ2-5 NA TRBV2 NA TGTGCCAGCAGTCACAGGCAAGAGACCCAGTACTTC CASSHRQETQYF